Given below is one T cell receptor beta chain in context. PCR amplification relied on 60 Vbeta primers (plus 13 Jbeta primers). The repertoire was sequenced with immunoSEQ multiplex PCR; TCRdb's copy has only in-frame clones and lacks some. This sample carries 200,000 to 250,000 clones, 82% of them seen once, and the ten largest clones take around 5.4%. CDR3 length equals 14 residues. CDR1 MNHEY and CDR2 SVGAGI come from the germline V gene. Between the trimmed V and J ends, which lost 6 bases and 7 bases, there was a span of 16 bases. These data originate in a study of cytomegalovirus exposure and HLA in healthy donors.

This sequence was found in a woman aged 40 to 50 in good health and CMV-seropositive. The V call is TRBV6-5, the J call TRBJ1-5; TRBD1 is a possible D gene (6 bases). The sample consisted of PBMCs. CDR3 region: CASSYGGWRQPQHF. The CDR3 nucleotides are TGTGCCAGCAGCTACGGGGGCTGGCGGCAGCCCCAGCATTTT.